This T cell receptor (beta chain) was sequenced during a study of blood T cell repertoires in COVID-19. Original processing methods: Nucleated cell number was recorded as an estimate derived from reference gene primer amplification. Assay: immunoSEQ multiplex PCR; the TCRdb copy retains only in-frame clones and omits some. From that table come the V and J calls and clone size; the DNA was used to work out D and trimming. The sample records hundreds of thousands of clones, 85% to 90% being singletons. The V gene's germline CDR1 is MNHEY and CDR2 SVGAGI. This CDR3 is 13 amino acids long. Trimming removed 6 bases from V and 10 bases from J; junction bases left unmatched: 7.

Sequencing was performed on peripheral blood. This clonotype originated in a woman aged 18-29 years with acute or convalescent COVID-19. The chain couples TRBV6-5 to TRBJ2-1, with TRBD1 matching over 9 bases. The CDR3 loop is CASSTDRGTEQFF. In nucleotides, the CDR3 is TGTGCCAGCAGCACGGACAGGGGAACCGAGCAGTTCTTC.